This entry concerns a single T cell receptor beta chain. This entry is derived from a study of blood T cell repertoires in COVID-19. For the study at large: T cells, B-cell-depleted T cells, or PBMCs provided the cDNA or gDNA that served as material.

The authors' processing: Nucleated cell counts were estimated from reference gene primer amplification. Clones were read by immunoSEQ multiplex PCR, and TCRdb kept only the in-frame ones, dropping some. The DNA gave D and trimming, while V, J and clone size come from that table. This table holds 35,000 to 40,000 clones, approximately 90% found once. Germline V lookup: CDR1 MDHEN, CDR2 SYDVKM. The V gene end was trimmed by 4 bases and the J gene end by 5 bases; junction bases not matched to a gene: 14. The CDR3 is 18 amino acids. Material: peripheral blood. This sequence joins TRBV28 and TRBJ2-5, with 12 bases identical to TRBD1. The receptor comes from a man aged 60-69 years with COVID-19, enrolled during active disease. The CDR3 DNA sequence: TGTGCCAGCAGTTCAACCGACCCGAGGGACAGGGGGCTTGAGACCCAGTACTTC. It specifies CASSSTDPRDRGLETQYF.